Listed below are T cell receptor beta chains from one sample, sequenced in a study of T cell responses to AZD1222 COVID-19 vaccine. The repertoire was sequenced with immunoSEQ multiplex PCR; TCRdb's copy has only in-frame clones and lacks some. Counted here are 100,000 to 150,000 clones, approximately 90% occurring once; the ten biggest clones make up 7.2%. The starting material was peripheral blood, obtained on day 0 of AZD1222 vaccination. The receptors here all came from an adult in good health. Each CDR3 is given with its conserved first and last residue. D genes are given only for firm matches. Clone size is shown for a subset of rows, as once, few, many or a class of expanded clone.

J: TRBJ2-7
D: .
V: TRBV11-2
size: .
CDR3: CASSLGWTEEQYF
DNA: TGTGCCAGCAGCTTAGGCTGGACAGAGGAGCAGTACTTC

J: TRBJ2-7
D: TRBD1
V: TRBV6-2/TRBV6-3
size: .
CDR3: CASSRTGGSGEQYF
DNA: TGTGCCAGCAGCCGGACAGGGGGCTCGGGGGAGCAGTACTTC

J: TRBJ2-7
D: TRBD2
V: TRBV5-1
size: .
CDR3: CASSLYLAGREQYF
DNA: TGCGCCAGCAGCTTGTACCTAGCGGGCCGCGAGCAGTACTTC

J: TRBJ1-2
D: TRBD1
V: TRBV28
size: .
CDR3: CASSRLGRGPRNYGYTF
DNA: TGTGCCAGCAGTAGGTTGGGCAGGGGGCCCCGAAACTATGGCTACACCTTC

J: TRBJ2-3
D: .
V: TRBV5-1
size: .
CDR3: CASSFRGRRDTDTQYF
DNA: TGCGCCAGCAGCTTTAGAGGACGGAGAGACACAGATACGCAGTATTTT

J: TRBJ2-1
D: .
V: TRBV11-3
size: .
CDR3: CASSLGIRQYNEQFF
DNA: TGTGCCAGCAGCTTAGGGATCAGACAGTACAATGAGCAGTTCTTC

J: TRBJ1-5
D: TRBD1
V: TRBV2
size: many
CDR3: CASSKDRDRDQPQHF
DNA: TGTGCCAGCAGTAAGGACCGGGACAGGGACCAGCCCCAGCATTTT

J: TRBJ1-5
D: TRBD1
V: TRBV5-7
size: .
CDR3: CASSWDRGTQPQHF
DNA: TGTGCCAGCAGCTGGGACAGGGGGACTCAGCCCCAGCATTTT

J: TRBJ2-7
D: TRBD1
V: TRBV6-5
size: .
CDR3: CASSYTGTGPSYEQYF
DNA: TGTGCCAGCAGTTACACCGGGACAGGGCCCTCCTACGAGCAGTACTTC

J: TRBJ1-5
D: .
V: TRBV27
size: .
CDR3: CASSLSGTRNQPQHF
DNA: TGTGCCAGCAGTTTGTCCGGAACTCGCAATCAGCCCCAGCATTTT

J: TRBJ1-1
D: TRBD1
V: TRBV28
size: .
CDR3: CASSRRQGADTEAFF
DNA: TGTGCCAGCAGCCGCAGACAGGGGGCGGACACTGAAGCTTTCTTT

J: TRBJ2-3
D: .
V: TRBV13
size: once
CDR3: CASRHSGESTDTQYF
DNA: TGTGCCAGCAGACATTCGGGGGAGTCGACAGATACGCAGTATTTT

J: TRBJ2-2
D: .
V: TRBV2
size: .
CDR3: CASSDLGTTNTGELFF
DNA: TGTGCCAGCAGTGATTTGGGCACGACGAACACCGGGGAGCTGTTTTTT

J: TRBJ2-3
D: .
V: TRBV5-1
size: .
CDR3: CASSLGVGSTDTQYF
DNA: TGCGCCAGTAGCTTGGGGGTAGGTTCCACAGATACGCAGTATTTT

J: TRBJ1-3
D: .
V: TRBV18
size: once
CDR3: CASSPQSGGRSGNTIYF
DNA: TGTGCCAGCTCACCACAATCGGGCGGTCGCTCTGGAAACACCATATATTTT

J: TRBJ2-4
D: TRBD1
V: TRBV7-2
size: once
CDR3: CASSPRDRGGSIQYF
DNA: TGTGCCAGCAGCCCGAGGGACAGGGGAGGTAGCATTCAGTACTTC

J: TRBJ2-7
D: TRBD2
V: TRBV6-6
size: .
CDR3: CASNPGGGGYEQYF
DNA: TGTGCCAGCAATCCGGGGGGGGGAGGCTACGAGCAGTACTTC

J: TRBJ2-1
D: TRBD2
V: TRBV2
size: .
CDR3: CASRLLADKQFF
DNA: TGTGCCAGCAGGCTACTAGCGGACAAGCAGTTCTTC

J: TRBJ2-2
D: .
V: TRBV28
size: .
CDR3: CASSKGWGTGELFF
DNA: TGTGCCAGCAGTAAAGGCTGGGGCACCGGGGAGCTGTTTTTT

J: TRBJ1-2
D: .
V: TRBV24-1
size: .
CDR3: CATSEKTAGGYGYTF
DNA: TGTGCCACCAGTGAAAAAACAGCAGGAGGCTATGGCTACACCTTC

J: TRBJ2-7
D: TRBD2
V: TRBV5-1
size: .
CDR3: CASSLSLAGNYEQYF
DNA: TGCGCCAGCAGCTTGAGCCTAGCGGGAAACTACGAGCAGTACTTC

J: TRBJ1-2
D: .
V: TRBV27
size: medium-sized
CDR3: CASSPDGKGYTF
DNA: TGTGCCAGCAGTCCTGACGGGAAGGGCTACACCTTC